Listed here are 28 T cell receptor beta chains from one sample, sequenced in a study of radiation and T cells in renal cell carcinoma. The protocol was immunoSEQ multiplex PCR, while the TCRdb copy is restricted to in-frame clones and leaves out a portion. The table includes 120,000 or so clones, roughly four fifths detected once. Indicated time point: blood 2 weeks post-SBRT. Treatment reported: 15 Gy SBRT to primary tumor, nephrectomy 4 weeks later. Specimen: blood, collected from a patient whose treatment included radiotherapy and nephrectomy. The receptors stem from a woman between 55 and 75 years old with renal cell carcinoma.

The chain is built from TRBV18 and TRBJ1-2; D not certain. The V gene's germline CDR1 is KGHSH and CDR2 LQKENI. This CDR3 comprises 13 residues. The V and J ends lost 0 bases and 2 bases respectively, with 4 bases between them. The CDR3 is CASSPPGNYGYTF. The CDR3 coding sequence is TGTGCCAGCTCACCACCTGGGAACTATGGCTACACCTTC.

In its sample, this clone was seen a few times. This chain joins TRBV27 and TRBJ1-2; 7 bases are shared with TRBD1. Germline V gene lookup returns CDR1 MNHEY and CDR2 SMNVEV (reference sequence). CDR3 length equals 14 residues. The trim removed 3 bases at V and 5 bases at J, leaving 6 bases unmatched. Here the CDR3 DNA reads TGTGCCAGCAGTTTGACAGGGCACCTTTATGGCTACACCTTC. It specifies CASSLTGHLYGYTF.

This chain links TRBV11-2 with TRBJ2-3; D is uncertain. Germline CDR1 reads SGHAT; CDR2 reads FQNNGV. Between the trimmed V and J ends, which lost 1 base and 1 base, there was a span of 6 bases. The CDR3 is 14 amino acids. CDR3 amino acids: CASSLGIGTDTQYF. In nucleotides, the CDR3 is TGTGCCAGCAGCTTAGGTATCGGCACAGATACGCAGTATTTT.

V and J are TRBV14 and TRBJ2-5; the D gene is possibly TRBD2 (5 bases). CDR3 length equals 14 residues. V lost 3 bases, J lost 5 bases, and 13 bases lay in between. Germline CDR1 is SGHDN and CDR2 is FVKESK. The chain's CDR3 is CASSQRTWGETQYF. CDR3 sequence (DNA): TGTGCCAGCAGCCAGAGGACTTGGGGTGAGACCCAGTACTTC. Based on the CDR3 plus reference TRBV14 and TRBJ2-5, the full variable domain is EAGVTQFPSHSVIEKGQTVTLRCDPISGHDNLYWYRRVMGKEIKFLLHFVKESKQDESGMPNNRFLAERTGGTYSTLKVQPAELEDSGVYFCASSQRTWGETQYFGPGTRLLVL.

The chain has TRBV10-3 and TRBJ2-7, with TRBD2 identical over 9 bases. The CDR3 loop spans 14 amino acids. V gave up 10 bases and J gave up 0 bases; unmatched junction bases: 7. Germline CDR1 ENHRY, CDR2 SYGVKD. CDR3 coding DNA: TGTGCCACTTTTAATAGCGGGAGCTCCTACGAGCAGTACTTC. Translating it yields CATFNSGSSYEQYF.

This sequence joins TRBV4-1 and TRBJ2-7; D possibly corresponds to TRBD2 (6 bases). Trimming left V 1 base short and J 0 bases short, with 10 bases between. The CDR3 totals 15 residues. The V gene's germline CDR1 is MGHRA and CDR2 YSYEKL. Here the CDR3 DNA reads TGCGCCAGCAGCCAAGTTCCCGGGGGCTCCTACGAGCAGTACTTC. It translates to CASSQVPGGSYEQYF.

The chain is built from TRBV30 and TRBJ2-7; D tentatively fits TRBD1 or TRBD2 (5 bases each). The CDR3 runs to 12 residues. With 3 bases removed from V and 3 bases from J, the gap between germline ends came to 9 bases. In germline, CDR1 is GTSNPN, CDR2 SVGIG (reference sequence). The CDR3 DNA reads TGTGCCTGGAGCAAGGGGAGCTACGAGCAGTACTTC. Translating it yields CAWSKGSYEQYF. The full variable domain, with the rest looked up from reference TRBV30 and TRBJ2-7, is SQTIHQWPATLVQPVGSPLSLECTVEGTSNPNLYWYRQAAGRGLQLLFYSVGIGQISSEVPQNLSASRPQDRQFILSSKKLLLSDSGFYLCAWSKGSYEQYFGPGTRLTVT.

This clone was seen only once. This chain connects TRBV5-8 to TRBJ1-5, with 8 positions matching TRBD1. The CDR3 covers 17 residues. Germline V gene lookup returns CDR1 SGHTS and CDR2 YDEGEE. Trimming cost V 4 bases and J 0 bases; bases outside gene matches: 9. DNA for the CDR3: TGTGCCAGCAGCCCAGGGACAGGAGTTTATAGCAATCAGCCCCAGCATTTT. Amino acids: CASSPGTGVYSNQPQHF.

This chain connects TRBV9 to TRBJ2-1; D is possibly TRBD1 (6 bases). The CDR3 spans 17 residues. The germline V and J ends were trimmed by 2 bases and 0 bases, with 15 bases remaining between them. Germline V CDR1 and CDR2: SGDLS, YYNGEE. The DNA of the CDR3 is TGTGCCAGCAGCGTGGGGGACATCCGGAGCTCCTACAATGAGCAGTTCTTC. Translating gives CASSVGDIRSSYNEQFF.

This chain joins TRBV6-5 and TRBJ2-7, with 11 bases that match TRBD2. The CDR3 has 16 amino acids. The V gene end was trimmed by 2 bases and the J gene end by 2 bases; junction bases not matched to a gene: 5. Germline V gene data show CDR1 as MNHEY and CDR2 as SVGAGI. In DNA form, the CDR3 reads TGTGCCAGCAGTTACCGCTCGACTAGCGGGGCCTACGAGCAGTACTTC. Its protein is CASSYRSTSGAYEQYF.

The rearrangement joins TRBV27 to TRBJ1-2, with D unresolved. Trimming took off 5 bases at V and 5 bases at J, with 12 bases between the two ends. Germline lookup yields CDR1 MNHEY and CDR2 SMNVEV (reference sequence). CDR3 length equals 13 residues. The CDR3 DNA sequence: TGTGCCAGCAGTACAAGAGACTTTTATGGCTACACCTTC. Translated, it gives CASSTRDFYGYTF.

The V gene is TRBV28, the J gene TRBJ2-3; D possibly corresponds to TRBD1 (6 bases). The ends were cut back, 6 bases at V and 5 bases at J, with 15 bases in the middle. The CDR3 has 14 amino acids. In germline, CDR1 is MDHEN, CDR2 SYDVKM. CDR3: CASRSQGFRDTQYF. The CDR3 DNA is TGTGCCAGCAGGTCACAGGGTTTTAGAGATACGCAGTATTTT.

The rearrangement uses TRBV7-9 and TRBJ2-6, with D unclear. The CDR3 runs 16 residues. The V end was cut by 5 bases, the J end by 0 bases, with 11 bases between. Germline V gene sequence: CDR1 SEHNR, CDR2 FQNEAQ (reference sequence). The DNA for the CDR3 is TGTGCCAGCAGCATACCCCAATACTCTGGGGCCAACGTCCTGACTTTC. It codes for CASSIPQYSGANVLTF.

The chain is built from TRBV27 and TRBJ1-2; D gene uncertain. Trimming pared 5 bases from V and 8 bases from J, leaving 12 bases between. Germline assignment: CDR1 MNHEY and CDR2 SMNVEV (reference sequence). This CDR3 is 12 amino acids long. The CDR3 sequence is CASSAAGLGYTF. The CDR3 DNA sequence: TGTGCCAGCAGTGCGGCCGGATTAGGCTACACCTTC.

The genes are TRBV4-1 and TRBJ1-2; TRBD1 matches at 9 bases. With V trimmed by 1 base and J by 3 bases, 6 bases remained unmatched. There are 16 residues in the CDR3. Germline CDR1 reads MGHRA; CDR2 reads YSYEKL. CDR3 protein: CASSQATGGADYGYTF. Written as DNA, the CDR3 is TGCGCCAGCAGCCAAGCTACAGGGGGCGCAGACTATGGCTACACCTTC.

This chain uses TRBV9 with TRBJ1-5; a possible D gene is TRBD1 (6 bases). Germline CDR1 is SGDLS and CDR2 is YYNGEE. The germline V and J ends were trimmed by 2 bases and 5 bases, with 14 bases remaining between them. The CDR3 covers 15 residues. As DNA, the CDR3 is TGTGCCAGCAGCGTTCCCGGGACACTCGATCAGCCCCAGCATTTT. Encoded protein: CASSVPGTLDQPQHF.

About this clone itself: The germline gene is not matched at one end of the junction; a read error may be the cause. The CDR3 sequence is CANSLERTSGDYSTDTQYF. The CDR3 DNA reads TGTGCCAACAGCCTGGAGAGGACTAGCGGGGACTATAGCACAGATACGCAGTATTTT. This chain links TRBV7-9 with TRBJ2-3, with TRBD2 matching 12 bases. Per the germline V gene, CDR1 is SEHNR and CDR2 is FQNEAQ (reference sequence). CDR3 length: 19 residues.

The table lists this clone with a few counts. The chain joins TRBV29-1 to TRBJ2-7; D unresolved. Germline V gene lookup returns CDR1 SQVTM and CDR2 ANQGSEA. This CDR3 has 12 residues. Trimming pared 5 bases from V and 3 bases from J, leaving 11 bases between. The chain's CDR3 is CSVQLDGYEQYF. For the CDR3, the DNA is TGCAGCGTTCAACTCGACGGCTACGAGCAGTACTTC.

This clone appeared once. The chain has TRBV6-1 and TRBJ1-2, with 9 bases that match TRBD1. The CDR3 extends over 18 amino acids. In germline, CDR1 is MNHNS, CDR2 SASEGT. J gave up 1 base and V 3 bases, and 12 bases lay outside the gene matches. The CDR3 loop reads CASSDTGTGYVFNYGYTF. The CDR3 nucleotides read TGTGCCAGCAGTGATACTGGGACAGGGTACGTTTTTAACTATGGCTACACCTTC.

This clone was counted once. The rearrangement links TRBV19 to TRBJ1-2; a possible D gene is TRBD1 (5 bases). This CDR3 comprises 15 residues. V gave up 6 bases and J gave up 8 bases, with 22 bases separating them. Per the germline V gene, CDR1 is LNHDA and CDR2 is SQIVND (reference sequence). The CDR3 DNA reads as TGTGCCAGTAGCTACACCAGGGATTCCTTGAAAGGCTACACCTTC. Translated: CASSYTRDSLKGYTF.

The V gene is TRBV4-3, the J gene TRBJ2-7, with TRBD1 matching over 11 bases. There are 14 residues in the CDR3. Trimming removed 4 bases from V and 3 bases from J; junction bases left unmatched: 2. Germline CDR1 reads LGHNA; CDR2 reads YSLEER. The DNA of the CDR3 is TGCGCCAGCAGCCCCGGGACAGGGGGCTACGAGCAGTACTTC. Protein: CASSPGTGGYEQYF.

The chain joins TRBV7-2 to TRBJ2-2; D unresolved. Trimming removed 5 bases at V and 1 base at J, with 8 bases between. Per germline, CDR1 SGHTA and CDR2 FQGNSA. CDR3 length: 14 amino acids. CDR3 sequence (DNA): TGTGCCAGCAGCCCCTCCCGGAACACCGGGGAGCTGTTTTTT. As protein: CASSPSRNTGELFF.

This rearrangement joins TRBV6-1 to TRBJ2-2; D ambiguous. V was trimmed by 9 bases and J by 6 bases, leaving 17 bases between them. In germline, CDR1 is MNHNS, CDR2 SASEGT. This CDR3 contains 14 residues. Here the CDR3 DNA reads TGTGCCAGTGTTTGGGAACCCCTGGCCGGGGAGCTGTTTTTT. It is translated as CASVWEPLAGELFF.

The CDR3 nucleotides are TGTGCCATCAGTGATGTGACGAACGGCTACACCTTC. This gives the protein CAISDVTNGYTF. The chain recombines TRBV10-3 with TRBJ1-2; the D is unclear. The CDR3 sequence is 12 residues long. V was clipped by 3 bases and J by 8 bases, with 10 bases between them. The V gene's germline CDR1 is ENHRY and CDR2 SYGVKD.

V is TRBV27 and J is TRBJ2-5; D tentatively reads TRBD1 or TRBD2 (5 bases each). This CDR3 has 14 residues. CDR1 and CDR2 from the germline V gene are MNHEY and SMNVEV (reference sequence). V was pared by 3 bases and J by 1 base, with 9 bases between. CDR3 sequence reads: CASSLGRIQETQYF. The CDR3 DNA sequence: TGTGCCAGCAGTTTGGGACGTATCCAAGAGACCCAGTACTTC.

The DNA for the CDR3 is TGTGCCAGCAGTGAAGGGGCCGCCCAGTACTTC. Amino acids: CASSEGAAQYF. The rearrangement joins TRBV6-1 to TRBJ2-5; D remains ambiguous. Germline assignment: CDR1 MNHNS and CDR2 SASEGT. Between the trimmed V and J ends, which lost 1 base and 9 bases, there was a span of 6 bases. CDR3 length: 11 amino acids.

The V and J genes are TRBV27 and TRBJ1-2; 10 bases map to TRBD1. Germline assignment: CDR1 MNHEY and CDR2 SMNVEV (reference sequence). V trimming: 6 bases; J trimming: 7 bases; junction bases outside the gene matches: 5. The CDR3 has 13 residues. In DNA form, the CDR3 reads TGTGCCAGCAGAATCCGGGACAGGGGTGGCTACACCTTC. Translated: CASRIRDRGGYTF.

Comment on this clone: An end of the junction differs from the germline gene, which may be a read error. The CDR3 is CVSSLAGAEWEKLFF. The CDR3 DNA follows: TGCGTCAGCAGCTTGGCAGGGGCAGAGTGGGAAAAACTGTTTTTT. The chain uses TRBV5-1 and TRBJ1-4, with D perhaps TRBD1 (6 bases). Germline-derived CDR1 and CDR2 are SGHRS and YFSETQ. The CDR3 spans 15 residues.